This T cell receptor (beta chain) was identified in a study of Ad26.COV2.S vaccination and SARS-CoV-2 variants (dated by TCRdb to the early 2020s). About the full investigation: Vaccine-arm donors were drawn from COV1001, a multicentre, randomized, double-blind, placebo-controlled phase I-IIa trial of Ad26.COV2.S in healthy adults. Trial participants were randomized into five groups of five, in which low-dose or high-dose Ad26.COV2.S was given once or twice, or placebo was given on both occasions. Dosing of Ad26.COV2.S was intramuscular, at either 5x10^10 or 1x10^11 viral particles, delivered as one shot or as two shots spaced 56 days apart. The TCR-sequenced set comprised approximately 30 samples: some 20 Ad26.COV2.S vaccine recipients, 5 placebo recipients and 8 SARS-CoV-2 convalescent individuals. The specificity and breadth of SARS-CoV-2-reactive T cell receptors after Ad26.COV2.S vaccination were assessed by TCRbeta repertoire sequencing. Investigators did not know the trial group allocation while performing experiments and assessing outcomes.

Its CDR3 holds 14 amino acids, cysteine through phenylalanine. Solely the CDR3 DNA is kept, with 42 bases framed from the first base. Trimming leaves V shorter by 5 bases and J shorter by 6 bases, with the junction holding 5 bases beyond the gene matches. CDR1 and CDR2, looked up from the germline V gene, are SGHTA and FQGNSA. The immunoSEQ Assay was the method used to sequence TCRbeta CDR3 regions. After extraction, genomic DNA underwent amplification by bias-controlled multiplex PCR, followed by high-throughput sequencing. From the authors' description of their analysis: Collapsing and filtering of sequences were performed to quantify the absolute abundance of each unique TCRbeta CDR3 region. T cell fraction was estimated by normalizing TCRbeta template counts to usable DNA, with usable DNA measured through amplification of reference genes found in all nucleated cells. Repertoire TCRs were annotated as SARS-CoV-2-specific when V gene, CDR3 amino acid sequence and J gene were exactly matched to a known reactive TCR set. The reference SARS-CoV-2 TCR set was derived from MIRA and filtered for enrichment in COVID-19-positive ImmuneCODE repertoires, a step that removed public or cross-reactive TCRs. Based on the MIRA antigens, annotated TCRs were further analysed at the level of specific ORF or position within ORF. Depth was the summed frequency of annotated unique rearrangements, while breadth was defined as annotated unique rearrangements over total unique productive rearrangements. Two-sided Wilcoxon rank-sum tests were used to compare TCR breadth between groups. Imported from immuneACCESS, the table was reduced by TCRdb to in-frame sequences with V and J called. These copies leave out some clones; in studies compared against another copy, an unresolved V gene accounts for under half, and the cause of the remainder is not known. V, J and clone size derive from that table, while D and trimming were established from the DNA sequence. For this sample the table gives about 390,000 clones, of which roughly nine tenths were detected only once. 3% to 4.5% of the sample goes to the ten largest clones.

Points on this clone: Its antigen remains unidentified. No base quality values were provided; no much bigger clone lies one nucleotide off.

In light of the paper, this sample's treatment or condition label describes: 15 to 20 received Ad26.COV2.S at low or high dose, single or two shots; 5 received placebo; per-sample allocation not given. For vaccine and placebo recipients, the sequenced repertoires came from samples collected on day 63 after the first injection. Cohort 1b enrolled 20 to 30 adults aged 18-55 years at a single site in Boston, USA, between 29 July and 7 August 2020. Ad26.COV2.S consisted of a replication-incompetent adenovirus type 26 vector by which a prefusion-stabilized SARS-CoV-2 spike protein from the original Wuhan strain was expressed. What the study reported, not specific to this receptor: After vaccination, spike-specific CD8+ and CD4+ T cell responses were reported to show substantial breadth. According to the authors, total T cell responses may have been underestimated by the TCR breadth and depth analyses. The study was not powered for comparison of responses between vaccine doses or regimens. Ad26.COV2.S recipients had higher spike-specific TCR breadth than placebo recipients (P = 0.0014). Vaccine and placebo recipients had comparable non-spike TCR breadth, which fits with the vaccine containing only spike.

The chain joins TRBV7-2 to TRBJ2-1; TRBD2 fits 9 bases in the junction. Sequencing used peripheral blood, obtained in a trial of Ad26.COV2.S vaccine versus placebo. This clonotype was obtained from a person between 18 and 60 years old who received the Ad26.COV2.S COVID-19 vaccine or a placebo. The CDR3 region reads CASSRGGAGNEQFF. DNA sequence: TGTGCCAGCAGCCGCGGGGGGGCCGGCAATGAGCAGTTCTTC. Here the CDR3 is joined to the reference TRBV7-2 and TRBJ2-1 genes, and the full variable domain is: GAGVSQSPSNKVTEKGKDVELRCDPISGHTALYWYRQSLGQGLEFLIYFQGNSAPDKSGLPSDRFSAERTGGSVSTLTIQRTQQEDSAVYLCASSRGGAGNEQFFGPGTRLTVL.